The clone carrying this T cell receptor (beta chain) was seen ten or more times. Antigen specificity is unknown. After template switching added a universal primer site, the resulting cDNA carried unique molecular identifiers. In TCRdb, the 5' RACE reads were re-called with MiXCR into one record per CDR3 protein. The repertoire holds 1.5 million to 2 million distinct CDR3 sequences, with roughly a third as singletons. The germline V gene encodes CDR1 ENHRY and CDR2 SYGVKD. The CDR3 runs 14 residues. The data were obtained in a study of identical twins. Study-wide points: The authors drew conclusions from cross-sectional statistical analysis rather than following the same donors.

Source material: cord blood. The chain links TRBV10-3 to TRBJ2-5; TRBD1 is a possible D gene (6 bases). The end of the DNA fits TRBJ2-7 better, so the J call may be wrong. The sequence derives from a newborn girl in good health. In DNA form, the CDR3 reads TGTGCCATCTGCCCGGGACAAGCCAAATACGAGCAGTACTTC. This gives the protein CAICPGQAKYEQYF.